This TCR beta chain stems from a study of T cells in localized non-small cell lung cancer. Findings and caveats of the study: Adjacent lung held a median 57 of the top 100 tumor clones. There was higher T cell clonality in uninvolved adjacent lung than in tumor, and it was highest there.

Note on this clone: Its antigen is unidentified.

CDR3 length: 14 amino acids. CDR1 SGHRS and CDR2 YFSETQ come from the germline V gene. Trimming took off 0 bases at V and 8 bases at J, with 11 bases between the two ends. Data came from immunoSEQ multiplex PCR; TCRdb stores just in-frame clones and leaves some out. The sample records about 4,800 clones, 30% to 35% being singletons. The TCR originated in a male donor at least 60 years old with stage III lung adenocarcinoma. This sequence joins TRBV5-1 and TRBJ1-4, with D unclear. The input for sequencing was lung tumor tissue, taken before any cancer treatment. Here the CDR3 reads CASSLAGSIEKLFF. The CDR3 DNA sequence: TGCGCCAGCAGCTTGGCCGGCTCTATAGAAAAACTGTTTTTT.